This paragraph covers one T cell receptor beta chain sequence. Its antigen is undetermined. The data derive from a study of cytomegalovirus exposure and HLA in healthy donors. Overall study context: Sequencing of 150 million to 200 million T cells in an earlier analysis found around 100 million unique TCR beta sequences. Of roughly 400 genotyped donors, roughly 81% grouped in the Caucasian-associated ancestry cluster. Points from the study as a whole: The classifier was said to identify cytomegalovirus status with high specificity and sensitivity.

With 60 Vbeta and 13 Jbeta primers, the PCR was carried out. Profiled with immunoSEQ multiplex PCR; TCRdb holds only in-frame clones, not every one. Among about 200,000 clones listed, roughly four fifths were seen once. Germline assignment: CDR1 SGHRS and CDR2 YFSETQ. The ends lost 6 bases at V and 5 bases at J; junction bases unmatched: 8. The CDR3 runs 15 residues. The chain couples TRBV5-1 to TRBJ2-7; 13 bases line up with TRBD2. The sequence was collected from a girl under 18 in good health and CMV-seronegative. The sequencing sample was made of PBMCs. For the CDR3, the DNA is TGCGCCAGCACCAGACTAGCGGGAGGTTCTCACGAGCAGTACTTC. It yields the protein CASTRLAGGSHEQYF. Full variable domain (outside the CDR3, taken from reference TRBV5-1 and TRBJ2-7): KAGVTQTPRYLIKTRGQQVTLSCSPISGHRSVSWYQQTPGQGLQFLFEYFSETQRNKGNFPGRFSGRQFSNSRSEMNVSTLELGDSALYLCASTRLAGGSHEQYFGPGTRLTVT.